This T cell receptor (beta chain) is from a study of cytomegalovirus exposure and HLA in healthy donors. V was pared by 3 bases and J by 2 bases, with 5 bases between. There are 13 residues in the CDR3. Germline CDR1 is SGHNT and CDR2 is YENEEA. Notes on this clone: Its antigen is still unknown.

Only in-frame clones appear in the TCRdb table, and some are missing; sequencing was by immunoSEQ multiplex PCR. Of about 250,000 clones listed, about 88% are singletons. Study findings and constraints: Most TCR sequences were seen very rarely across donors, but some public TCRs occurred in many. Cytomegalovirus-associated TCR beta chains were listed, numbering approximately 150.

The sequencing sample was made of PBMCs. This receptor was taken from a man younger than 35 in good health and CMV-seropositive. The J gene is TRBJ2-1, the V gene TRBV11-3; D gene unclear. The CDR3 nucleotides are TGTGCCAGCAGCTTGATGCCCTACAATGAGCAGTTCTTC. This encodes CASSLMPYNEQFF.